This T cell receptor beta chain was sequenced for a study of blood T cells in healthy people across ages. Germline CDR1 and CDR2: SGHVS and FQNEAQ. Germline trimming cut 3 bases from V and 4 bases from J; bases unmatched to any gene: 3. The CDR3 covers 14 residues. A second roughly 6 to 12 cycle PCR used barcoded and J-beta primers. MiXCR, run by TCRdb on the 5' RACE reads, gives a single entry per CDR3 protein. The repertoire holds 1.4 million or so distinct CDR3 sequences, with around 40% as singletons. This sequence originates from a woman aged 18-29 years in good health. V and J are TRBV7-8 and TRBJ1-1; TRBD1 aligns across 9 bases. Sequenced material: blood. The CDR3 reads CASSFRTGVTEAFF. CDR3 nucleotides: TGTGCCAGCAGCTTTCGGACAGGGGTCACTGAAGCTTTCTTT.